This paragraph reports one T cell receptor (beta chain). Original methodology: The authors estimated nucleated cell counts from reference gene primer amplification. Data came from immunoSEQ multiplex PCR; TCRdb stores just in-frame clones and leaves some out. V, J and clone size derive from that table, while D and trimming were established from the DNA sequence. The sample has about 300,000 clones; more than 80% are singletons. In germline, CDR1 is SEHNR, CDR2 FQNEAQ (reference sequence). CDR3 length: 18 amino acids. V shed 5 bases, J shed 3 bases, and the junction held 14 bases outside the gene matches. The entry originates in a study of blood T cell repertoires in COVID-19.

Sequencing input: peripheral blood. The V gene is TRBV7-9, the J gene TRBJ1-2, with 11 bases fitting TRBD1. The clonotype was recovered from a man aged 18 to 30 who had recovered from COVID-19. CDR3: CASSNHWDRGNEDYGYTF. CDR3 DNA: TGTGCCAGCAGCAATCACTGGGACAGGGGGAACGAGGACTATGGCTACACCTTC. Complete variable domain (other parts from reference TRBV7-9 and TRBJ1-2): DTGVSQNPRHKITKRGQNVTFRCDPISEHNRLYWYRQTLGQGPEFLTYFQNEAQLEKSRLLSDRFSAERPKGSFSTLEIQRTEQGDSAMYLCASSNHWDRGNEDYGYTFGSGTRLTVV.